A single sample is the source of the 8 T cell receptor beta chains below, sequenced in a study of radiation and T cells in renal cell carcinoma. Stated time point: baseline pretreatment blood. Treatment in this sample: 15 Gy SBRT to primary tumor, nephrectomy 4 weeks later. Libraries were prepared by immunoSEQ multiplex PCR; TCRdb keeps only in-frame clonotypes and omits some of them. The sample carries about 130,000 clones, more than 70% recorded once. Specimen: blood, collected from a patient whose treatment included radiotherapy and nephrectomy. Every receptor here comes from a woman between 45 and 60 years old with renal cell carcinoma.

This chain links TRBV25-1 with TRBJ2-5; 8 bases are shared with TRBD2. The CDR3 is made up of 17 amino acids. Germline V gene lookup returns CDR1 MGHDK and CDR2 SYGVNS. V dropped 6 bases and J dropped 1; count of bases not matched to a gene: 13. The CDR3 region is CASREGVAGYSQETQYF. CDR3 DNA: TGTGCCAGCAGGGAAGGGGTAGCGGGGTATTCCCAAGAGACCCAGTACTTC.

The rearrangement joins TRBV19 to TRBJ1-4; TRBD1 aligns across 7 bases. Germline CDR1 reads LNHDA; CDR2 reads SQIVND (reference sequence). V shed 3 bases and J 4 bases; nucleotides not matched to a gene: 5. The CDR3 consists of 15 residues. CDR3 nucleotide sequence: TGTGCCAGTAGTATCCAGGGACAGCTTAATGAAAAACTGTTTTTT. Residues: CASSIQGQLNEKLFF. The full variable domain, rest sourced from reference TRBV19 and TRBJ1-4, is DGGITQSPKYLFRKEGQNVTLSCEQNLNHDAMYWYRQDPGQGLRLIYYSQIVNDFQKGDIAEGYSVSREKKESFPLTVTSAQKNPTAFYLCASSIQGQLNEKLFFGSGTQLSVL.

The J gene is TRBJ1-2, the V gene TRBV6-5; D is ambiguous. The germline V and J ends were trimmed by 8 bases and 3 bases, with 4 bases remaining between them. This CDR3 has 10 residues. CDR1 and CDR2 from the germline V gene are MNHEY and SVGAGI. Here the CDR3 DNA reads TGTGCCAGCGGAGACTATGGCTACACCTTC. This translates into CASGDYGYTF.

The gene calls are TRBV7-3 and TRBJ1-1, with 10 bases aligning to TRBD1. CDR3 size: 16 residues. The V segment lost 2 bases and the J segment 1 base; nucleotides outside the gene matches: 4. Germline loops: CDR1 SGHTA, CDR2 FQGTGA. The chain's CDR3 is CASSLQTGGPNTEAFF. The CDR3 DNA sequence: TGTGCCAGCAGCTTACAGACAGGGGGCCCGAACACTGAAGCTTTCTTT.

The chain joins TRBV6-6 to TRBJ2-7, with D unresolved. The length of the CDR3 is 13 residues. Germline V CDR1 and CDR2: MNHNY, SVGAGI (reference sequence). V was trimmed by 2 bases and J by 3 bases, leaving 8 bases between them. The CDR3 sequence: CASSYGPGYEQYF. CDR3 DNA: TGTGCCAGCAGTTACGGCCCAGGCTACGAGCAGTACTTC.

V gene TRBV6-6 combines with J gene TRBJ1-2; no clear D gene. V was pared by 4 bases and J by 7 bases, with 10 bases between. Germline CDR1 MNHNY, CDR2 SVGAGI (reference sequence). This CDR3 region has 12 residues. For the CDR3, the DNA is TGTGCCAGCAGTTTGGAGGGTAGTGGCTACACCTTC. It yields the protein CASSLEGSGYTF.

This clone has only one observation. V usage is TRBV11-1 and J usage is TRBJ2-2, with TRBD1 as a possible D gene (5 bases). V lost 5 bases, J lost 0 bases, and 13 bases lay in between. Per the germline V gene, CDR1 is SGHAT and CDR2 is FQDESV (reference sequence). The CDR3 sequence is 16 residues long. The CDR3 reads CASSTKDRPNTGELFF. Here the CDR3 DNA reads TGTGCCAGCAGCACAAAAGACAGACCGAACACCGGGGAGCTGTTTTTT.

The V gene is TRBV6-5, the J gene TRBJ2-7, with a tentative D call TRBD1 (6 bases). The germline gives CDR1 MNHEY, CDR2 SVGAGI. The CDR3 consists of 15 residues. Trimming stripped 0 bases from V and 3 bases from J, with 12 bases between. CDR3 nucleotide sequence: TGTGCCAGCAGTTACTCGGGGGACATCCTCTACGAGCAGTACTTC. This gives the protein CASSYSGDILYEQYF.